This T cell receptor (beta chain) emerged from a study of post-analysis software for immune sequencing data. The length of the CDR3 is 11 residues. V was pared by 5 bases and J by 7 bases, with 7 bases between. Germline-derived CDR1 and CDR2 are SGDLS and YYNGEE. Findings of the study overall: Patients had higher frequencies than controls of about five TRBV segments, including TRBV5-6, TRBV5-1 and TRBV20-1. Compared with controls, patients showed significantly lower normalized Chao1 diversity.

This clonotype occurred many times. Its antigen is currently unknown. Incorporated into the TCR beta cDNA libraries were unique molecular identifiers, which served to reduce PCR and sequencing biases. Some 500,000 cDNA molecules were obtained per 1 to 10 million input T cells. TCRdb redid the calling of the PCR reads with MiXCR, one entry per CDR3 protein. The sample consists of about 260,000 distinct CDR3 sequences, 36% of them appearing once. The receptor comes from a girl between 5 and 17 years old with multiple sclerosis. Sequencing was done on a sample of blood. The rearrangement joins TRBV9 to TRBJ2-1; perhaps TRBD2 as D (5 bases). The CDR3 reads CASRPGNEQFF. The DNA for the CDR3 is TGTGCCAGCAGGCCGGGGAATGAGCAGTTCTTC.